Listed here is a single TCR beta chain. Its binding antigen is unknown. Base qualities are not provided; no much larger clone lies one nucleotide away. From the cysteine through the phenylalanine, the CDR3 covers 13 amino acids. The entry retains the CDR3 DNA only, 39 bases that are in frame from base 1. Trimming costs V 4 bases and J 5 bases, and their ends lie 13 bases apart. CDR1 and CDR2 were assigned from the germline V gene (reference sequence) as SGHNT and YYREEE. Libraries were prepared through 5' RACE. Sequenced on an Illumina HiSeq 2500. A second roughly 7 to 11 cycle PCR used a sample-barcoded 5' primer and a J-beta primer mix. A unique molecular identifier was introduced onto each TCR beta cDNA molecule by a template-switch 5' adaptor carrying 12 random nucleotides. Each sample yielded at least 3 million CDR3-containing paired-end reads. The Mint cDNA synthesis kit, primed by a TRBC-specific oligonucleotide, was used to synthesize first-strand cDNA from all RNA. After uracil-DNA glycosylase treatment, a first 18-cycle PCR used universal primers M1SS and BC2_uni_R on all cDNA. As for how the authors treated the data: Each sample was normalized by randomly selecting 1 million high-quality reads, each carrying a distinct molecular identifier. Instead of being binned into consensus sequences, reads with shared molecular identifiers were discarded. MiTCR, run with a Q25 quality threshold and the strictest error-elimination algorithm, handled CDR3 identification, clonotype clustering and error correction. Lower-bound total TCR beta diversity was estimated with a nonparametric unseen species model using Euler transformation. TCRdb reworked the public reads: Q25 trimming with fastp, MiXCR clone assembly, productive beta chains retained. Each entry is one CDR3 protein sequence, shown with its most common DNA and genes. TCRdb's processing, not the authors' own work, is the source of the V and J calls. The sample profile shows 920,000 or so distinct CDR3 sequences; less than 50% of them were found once. Jointly, the top ten make up over 15% of the sample.

These data are taken from a study of blood T cells in healthy people across ages (dated by TCRdb to about 2015). Some background on the complete study: Template switching captured roughly one uniquely barcoded TCR beta cDNA molecule per two T cells in model experiments. To track age-related changes in TCR beta repertoire diversity, the study relied on deep sequencing normalized with unique cDNA molecular identifiers. The donors were split into four age groups: young (average about 16 years), middle-aged (about 40), aged (roughly 65) and long-lived (over 80). To avoid experimental bias, donors of different ages were distributed randomly across sequencing lanes. The study analyzed two additional independent replicas of 1 million unique cDNA reads from the same blood draw for two donors, one aged 18 to 29 and one aged 80 or older. Study-wide findings and limitations: As age increased, observed TCR beta diversity per million T cells dropped in a roughly linear way, and a significant reduction was already evident by age roughly 36. A strong correlation was found between observed TCR beta diversity and the percentage of naive T cells measured by flow cytometry. Compared with the aged group, the long-lived group had more naive CD4+ T cells, fewer expanded clones and increased TCR diversity, a pattern suggesting age selection. Estimates of total diversity based on one million sequenced T cells were regarded as lower bounds and as underestimates. Because profiling used bulk unsorted PBMCs, naive and antigen-experienced compartments could not be compared conclusively. The CMV infection status of donors was not known, potentially confounding age-related changes in expanded clonotypes.

Systemically healthy Caucasian individuals from Russia, about 38 in total and aged about 6 to 90 years, were included as donors. Approximately 10 milliliters of peripheral blood were collected from each donor into EDTA-treated Vacutainer tubes. Ficoll-Paque density-gradient centrifugation was used to isolate PBMCs, with at least 6.5 million per sample. Trizol reagent was used to extract total RNA from the PBMCs, yielding at least 5.5 micrograms per sample. For every donor, an aliquot of PBMCs went through flow cytometry to measure the percentages of naive CD45RAhigh/CD27high T cells. The sequence is built from TRBV5-4 and TRBJ2-7, with the D assignment possibly TRBD1 or TRBD2, given 5 matching bases for each. The specimen sequenced was blood. This receptor was identified in a woman aged 55-69 years in good health. Here the CDR3 is given as CASSPDEGNEQYF. The nucleotide sequence is TGTGCCAGCAGCCCCGATGAGGGGAACGAGCAGTACTTC.